A single sample is the source of the 28 T cell receptor beta chains below, sequenced in a study of tumor-infiltrating lymphocytes in primary liver carcinoma. The investigators made TCR beta cDNA from 400 to 550 ng total RNA, using a constant-region primer. A slightly modified ARM-PCR protocol with three nested multiplex PCR rounds produced these TCR beta libraries. The opening two PCR rounds, 10 cycles each, paired TRBV1-TRBV30 forward primers with a C-beta reverse primer. TCRdb fed the multiplex PCR reads into MiXCR, producing one record per CDR3 protein. The sample shows roughly 80,000 distinct CDR3 sequences, about 75% of them seen only once. DNA and RNA were both co-extracted from about 19-30 mg of bulk tissue that had not been sorted. Sequenced material: tumor-adjacent normal liver tissue. All receptors come from a man between 35 and 55 years old with primary liver carcinoma and hepatitis B virus infection.

On this clonotype itself: Given the absence of the conserved phenylalanine or tryptophan at the CDR3 end, a read error is likely. V is TRBV11-2 and J is TRBJ2-1, with D perhaps TRBD2 (5 bases). The CDR3 consists of 16 residues. The ends were cut back, 7 bases at V and 7 bases at J, with 23 bases in the middle. Germline V gene sequence: CDR1 SGHAT, CDR2 FQNNGV. CDR3 DNA: TGTGCCAGCAACTTTGAGTTCCTAGCTGGAATGAATGAGCAGTTCTTA. As protein: CASNFEFLAGMNEQFL.

This clonotype has only a few counts. V usage is TRBV5-5 and J usage is TRBJ2-1, with a weak D call TRBD2 (5 bases). CDR1 is SGHKS and CDR2 is YYEKEE in the germline V gene (reference sequence). The CDR3 spans 15 residues. V was shortened by 4 bases and J by 1 base, with 12 bases between the two germline ends. The CDR3 DNA follows: TGTGCCAGCAGCCGAAGCGGTCCTTCCTACAATGAGCAGTTCTTC. Translation: CASSRSGPSYNEQFF.

Comment on this clonotype: One end of the junction is discordant with germline, which a read error may explain. The chain has TRBV10-1 and TRBJ2-3, with D perhaps TRBD2 (7 bases). The CDR3 has 14 amino acids. Germline V gives CDR1 WNHNN, CDR2 SYGVQD (reference sequence). The CDR3 sequence: CSSSGERDTDTQYF. The CDR3 nucleotides are TGCTCCAGCAGTGGGGAGCGGGACACAGATACGCAATATTTT.

In the case of this clonotype: At one of its ends the junction is not consistent with the germline gene, which may arise from a read error. The genes are TRBV6-2 or TRBV6-3 and TRBJ2-1; D is undetermined. Germline CDR1 and CDR2: MNHEY and SVGEGT. This CDR3 region has 12 residues. Written as DNA, the CDR3 is TGTACCAGCAGTTATGGTATGGGTGAGCAGTTCTTC. Amino acid sequence: CTSSYGMGEQFF.

Regarding this clonotype: One end of the junction is discordant with germline, which a read error may explain. The chain has TRBV7-9 and TRBJ2-1; 14 positions match TRBD2. CDR1 and CDR2 (germline): SEHNR, FQNEAQ (reference sequence). This CDR3 spans 15 amino acids. The CDR3 nucleotides read TGTGTCAGCAACCCACCGGGACTAGCGGGAGTCGAGCAGTTCTTC. This gives the protein CVSNPPGLAGVEQFF.

Concerning this clonotype: This may come from a read error, since a much larger clone is one base off. The chain combines TRBV11-3 with TRBJ2-2; D might be TRBD2 (6 bases). The CDR3 covers 15 residues. Germline CDR1 SGHNT, CDR2 YENEEA. This CDR3 reads CVSNWGLENTGELVF. CDR3 nucleotides: TGTGTCAGCAACTGGGGACTGGAGAACACCGGGGAGCTGGTTTTT.

The chain is built from TRBV4-3 and TRBJ2-6, with a tentative D call TRBD1 (6 bases). Trimming removed 0 bases at V and 5 bases at J, with 11 bases between. Per the germline V gene, CDR1 is LGHNA and CDR2 is YSLEER. This CDR3 comprises 16 residues. In DNA form, the CDR3 reads TGCGCCAGCAGCCAAGATGGGGGCTCAAGGGCCAACGTCCTGACTTTC. Protein: CASSQDGGSRANVLTF.

In DNA form, the CDR3 reads TGTGCCAGCAGTGGGGGAACAAACACCGGGGAGCTGTTTTTT. Protein sequence: CASSGGTNTGELFF. This chain joins TRBV25-1 and TRBJ2-2; D remains unclear. There are 14 residues in the CDR3. Germline V gene lookup returns CDR1 MGHDK and CDR2 SYGVNS. V lost 4 bases and J lost 2, with 8 bases in between.

Of note for this clonotype: One junction end does not reproduce the germline sequence, and a read error may be involved. The chain has TRBV29-1 and TRBJ1-4; D not resolved. Looked up from germline, CDR1 is SQVTM and CDR2 is ANQGSEA. This CDR3 region has 12 residues. The DNA for the CDR3 is TGCAGCGTTGAGGTCATTGGGGAAAAACTGCTTTTT. Its protein product is CSVEVIGEKLLF.

This clonotype was seen a few times. CDR3 protein: CATNRGQNTGESFF. In DNA form, the CDR3 reads TGTGCCACCAACAGGGGGCAAAACACCGGGGAGTCGTTTTTT. The chain has TRBV6-2 or TRBV6-3 and TRBJ2-2, with 9 nucleotides matching TRBD1. There are 14 residues in the CDR3. Germline V gene lookup returns CDR1 MNHEY and CDR2 SVGEGT. V was clipped by 10 bases and J by 16 bases; unmatched bases: 19.

As regards this clonotype: Just one base apart from a much larger clone, this may be a read error. Likely a read error: the CDR3 ends without its conserved phenylalanine or tryptophan. This chain joins TRBV11-2 and TRBJ2-3; 8 bases are a match to TRBD2. Germline trimming cut 2 bases from V and 0 bases from J; bases unmatched to any gene: 4. The CDR3 covers 16 residues. CDR1 SGHAT and CDR2 FQNNGV come from the germline V gene. CDR3 sequence: CASSLQAGVSTDTQYI. The CDR3 bases are TGTGCCAGCAGCTTACAAGCGGGAGTCAGCACAGATACGCAGTATATT.

V is TRBV6-5 and J is TRBJ2-6; 7 bases agree with TRBD1. Germline V gene data show CDR1 as MNHEY and CDR2 as SVGAGI. This CDR3 has 19 residues. Losses at the gene ends were 2 bases for V and 1 base for J; bases not matched to a gene: 11. CDR3: CASSYRAGTVASGANVLTF. The CDR3 coding sequence is TGTGCCAGCAGTTACCGGGCCGGGACAGTAGCTTCTGGGGCCAACGTCCTGACTTTC.

This clonotype was detected only once. At one boundary the junction diverges from the germline segment, which might be a read error. The chain combines TRBV12-3 or TRBV12-4 with TRBJ2-5; D may be TRBD2 (6 bases). This CDR3 is built from 14 residues. The DNA of the CDR3 is TGTGCCAGCAGTCCCCGGGCCCTCTGGGAGGCCCAGTATTTC. Residues: CASSPRALWEAQYF.

This clonotype was counted a few times. The V call is TRBV10-1, the J call TRBJ2-1, with D uncertain. Germline values: CDR1 WNHNN, CDR2 SYGVQD (reference sequence). The CDR3 loop spans 13 amino acids. Trimming left V 4 bases short and J 4 bases short, with 8 bases between. The CDR3 loop reads CASSAELYNEQFF. In DNA form, the CDR3 reads TGCGCCAGCAGTGCTGAACTTTACAATGAGCAGTTCTTC.

This chain joins TRBV10-1 and TRBJ2-7; no clear D. This CDR3 has 15 amino acids. V was cut by 3 bases and J by 7 bases, with 19 bases left in between. Germline V gene lookup returns CDR1 WNHNN and CDR2 SYGVQD (reference sequence). The chain's CDR3 is CASSEGLGAWAEQYF. In nucleotides, the CDR3 is TGCGCCAGCAGTGAAGGTCTAGGCGCTTGGGCGGAGCAGTACTTC.

On this clonotype: At one end the junction does not follow the germline gene, possibly because of a read error. This chain joins TRBV11-3 and TRBJ2-1; D ambiguous. CDR3 length: 13 amino acids. CDR1 and CDR2 from the germline V gene are SGHNT and YENEEA. Here the CDR3 reads CASSLGSMNEQSF. Written as DNA, the CDR3 is TGTGCCAGCAGCTTAGGGTCTATGAATGAGCAGTCCTTC.

Regarding this clonotype: The CDR3 does not close with the conserved phenylalanine or tryptophan, likely indicating a read error. This chain joins TRBV5-6 and TRBJ1-6, with 10 bases identical to TRBD1. CDR3 length: 17 amino acids. Per germline, CDR1 SGHDT and CDR2 YYEEEE. The CDR3 DNA reads as TGTGCAAGCAGCTCCCTAACCGGGACAGGGGTTGATTCACCCCTCCACTCT. This encodes CASSSLTGTGVDSPLHS.

With regard to this clonotype: Germline and junction disagree at one end, which may indicate a read error. The chain joins TRBV11-2 to TRBJ2-5; a weak D match, TRBD2 (5 bases). Germline CDR1 and CDR2: SGHAT and FQNNGV. The CDR3 totals 18 residues. CDR3 in DNA: TGTGTCAGCAGCTTAGCGAGGCTAACCCTGGGAAAAAAGGAGACCCAGTACTTC. Encoded protein: CVSSLARLTLGKKETQYF.

Note on this clonotype: This CDR3 is missing its conserved last phenylalanine or tryptophan, likely due to a read error. This sequence joins TRBV5-6 and TRBJ1-6; 10 nucleotides line up with TRBD1. CDR3 length: 17 amino acids. Germline CDR1 SGHDT, CDR2 YYEEEE. CDR3 sequence (DNA): TGTGCAAGCAGCTCCCTAACCGGGACAGGGGTTGATTCACTCCTCCACTCT. It codes for CASSSLTGTGVDSLLHS.

For this clonotype: Mismatch with germline at one junction end may stem from a read error. This chain connects TRBV6-1 to TRBJ2-6; D possibly corresponds to TRBD1 (5 bases). This CDR3 region has 15 residues. Germline V lookup: CDR1 MNHNS, CDR2 SASEGT. CDR3 amino acids: CASSEFSQGAKVLTF. For the CDR3, the DNA is TGTGCCAGCAGTGAATTCTCCCAAGGGGCCAAGGTCCTGACTTTC.

Worth noting for this clonotype: A much larger clone differs from this one at a single base, so this may be a read error. Since no conserved phenylalanine or tryptophan closes the CDR3, a read error is the likely cause. V usage is TRBV30 and J usage is TRBJ1-1, with D tentatively TRBD1 (5 bases). Germline loops: CDR1 GTSNPN, CDR2 SVGIG (reference sequence). V lost 4 bases and J lost 5, with 11 bases in between. The CDR3 spans 12 residues. CDR3: CAWIDWGTEAFL. The CDR3 DNA is TGTGCCTGGATCGATTGGGGGACTGAAGCTTTCTTA.

Points on this clonotype: One end of the junction varies from germline; a read error may be responsible. This CDR3 reads CASSGQRAPQDTEYF. The CDR3 DNA sequence: TGCGCCAGCAGTGGTCAGAGGGCCCCACAAGATACGGAGTATTTT. The V and J genes are TRBV10-2 and TRBJ2-3; tentative D call: TRBD2 (5 bases). Looked up from germline, CDR1 is WSHSY and CDR2 is SAAADI. There are 15 residues in the CDR3.

There are many counts of this clonotype. V usage is TRBV5-6 and J usage is TRBJ2-7, with D unclear. Germline-derived CDR1 and CDR2 are SGHDT and YYEEEE. V gave up 4 bases and J gave up 3 bases, with 17 bases separating them. This CDR3 is 15 amino acids long. CDR3 sequence (DNA): TGTGCCAGCAGCCCTGGGTTCGACAATATCTACGAGCAGTACTTC. Its protein is CASSPGFDNIYEQYF.

This clonotype came up once. A single base separates this from a much larger clone, so it may be a read error. The chain couples TRBV11-1 to TRBJ2-4, with 9 bases identical to TRBD2. Losses at the gene ends were 3 bases for V and 3 bases for J; bases not matched to a gene: 9. The CDR3 covers 17 residues. Germline CDR1 reads SGHAT; CDR2 reads FQDESV (reference sequence). CDR3 nucleotide sequence: TGTGCCAGCAGCTTTCCCAGGGCTAGCGGGAACAAAAACATTCAGTACTTC. Its translation is CASSFPRASGNKNIQYF. Using reference TRBV11-1 and TRBJ2-4 for the parts outside the CDR3, the full variable domain is EAEVAQSPRYKITEKSQAVAFWCDPISGHATLYWYRQILGQGPELLVQFQDESVVDDSQLPKDRFSAERLKGVDSTLKIQPAELGDSAMYLCASSFPRASGNKNIQYFGAGTRLSVL.

Points on this clonotype: The junction does not match germline at one end; this may be a read error. The CDR3 region is CASSQVSESNAYEQHF. For the CDR3, the DNA is TGCGCCAGCAGCCAGGTGTCAGAGAGCAATGCCTACGAGCAGCACTTC. The chain recombines TRBV4-1 with TRBJ2-7; D unclear. Germline lookup yields CDR1 MGHRA and CDR2 YSYEKL. The length of the CDR3 is 16 residues.

Concerning this clonotype: The junction shows a germline mismatch at one end, possibly a read error. The J gene is TRBJ2-7, the V gene TRBV6-2 or TRBV6-3; 13 positions agree with TRBD2. Germline V CDR1 and CDR2: MNHEY, SVGEGT. The CDR3 runs 17 residues. In DNA form, the CDR3 reads TGTGCCAGTAGTTACTCTTTTGGACTAGCGGGAGACTACGAGCAGTACTTC. This translates into CASSYSFGLAGDYEQYF.

This clonotype was found once. At one end the junction does not follow the germline gene, possibly because of a read error. The chain employs TRBV28 and TRBJ2-7; TRBD2 aligns across 8 bases. This CDR3 is 14 amino acids long. Germline assignment: CDR1 MDHEN and CDR2 SYDVKM. The CDR3 is CASSFLAGGYVQYF. Written as DNA, the CDR3 is TGTGCCAGCAGTTTTCTGGCGGGGGGCTACGTGCAGTACTTC.

The CDR3 sequence is CAIRRLAGGGPDTQYF. CDR3 coding DNA: TGCGCCATCAGGAGGTTGGCGGGAGGCGGCCCAGATACGCAGTATTTT. The chain combines TRBV5-1 with TRBJ2-3; 8 nucleotides match TRBD2. Germline CDR1 SGHRS, CDR2 YFSETQ. This CDR3 is 16 amino acids long. V was pared by 9 bases and J by 4 bases, with 16 bases of the junction left unmatched. Looking up the rest from reference TRBV5-1 and TRBJ2-3 gives the full variable domain: KAGVTQTPRYLIKTRGQQVTLSCSPISGHRSVSWYQQTPGQGLQFLFEYFSETQRNKGNFPGRFSGRQFSNSRSEMNVSTLELGDSALYLCAIRRLAGGGPDTQYFGPGTRLTVL.